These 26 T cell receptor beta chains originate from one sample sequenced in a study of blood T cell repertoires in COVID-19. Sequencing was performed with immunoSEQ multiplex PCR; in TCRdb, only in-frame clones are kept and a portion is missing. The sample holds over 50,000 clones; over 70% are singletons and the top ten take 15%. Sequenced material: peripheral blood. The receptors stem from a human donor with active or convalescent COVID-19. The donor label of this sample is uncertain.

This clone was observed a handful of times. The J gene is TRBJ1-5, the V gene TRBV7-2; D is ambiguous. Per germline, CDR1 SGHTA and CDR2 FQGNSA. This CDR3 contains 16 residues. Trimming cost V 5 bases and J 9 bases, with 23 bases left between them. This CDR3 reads CASSVEGGPGTWPQHF. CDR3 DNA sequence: TGTGCCAGCAGCGTCGAGGGTGGACCGGGAACCTGGCCCCAGCATTTT.

The DNA for the CDR3 is TGTGCCAGCAGCTCCCACATCCGGGACAGGGGGTACGAGCAGTACTTC. Translation: CASSSHIRDRGYEQYF. The chain combines TRBV11-2 with TRBJ2-7, with TRBD1 matching over 11 bases. CDR1 SGHAT and CDR2 FQNNGV come from the germline V gene. The CDR3 is 16 residues long. The ends lost 4 bases at V and 4 bases at J; junction bases unmatched: 9.

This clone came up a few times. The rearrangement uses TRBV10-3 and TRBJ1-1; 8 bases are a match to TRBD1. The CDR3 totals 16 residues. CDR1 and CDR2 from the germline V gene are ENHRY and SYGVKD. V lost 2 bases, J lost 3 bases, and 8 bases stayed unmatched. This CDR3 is CAISEGPRGQHTEAFF. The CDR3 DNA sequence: TGTGCCATCAGTGAGGGGCCCAGGGGGCAGCACACTGAAGCTTTCTTT.

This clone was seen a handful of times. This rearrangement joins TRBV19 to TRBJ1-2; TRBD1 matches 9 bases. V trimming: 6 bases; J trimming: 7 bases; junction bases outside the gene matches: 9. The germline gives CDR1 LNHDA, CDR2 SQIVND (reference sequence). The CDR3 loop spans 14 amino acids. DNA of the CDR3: TGTGCCAGTAGCCCTCGGACAGGGGCTCTTGGCTACACCTTC. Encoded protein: CASSPRTGALGYTF.

The CDR3 region is CASGLGSAGNEQFF. For the CDR3, the DNA is TGTGCTAGTGGTTTAGGGAGCGCGGGCAATGAGCAGTTCTTC. The chain uses TRBV12-5 and TRBJ2-1, with a weak D call TRBD2 (5 bases). This CDR3 is 14 amino acids long. Per the germline V gene, CDR1 is LGHNT and CDR2 is FRNRAP. V was trimmed by 3 bases and J by 6 bases, leaving 12 bases between them.

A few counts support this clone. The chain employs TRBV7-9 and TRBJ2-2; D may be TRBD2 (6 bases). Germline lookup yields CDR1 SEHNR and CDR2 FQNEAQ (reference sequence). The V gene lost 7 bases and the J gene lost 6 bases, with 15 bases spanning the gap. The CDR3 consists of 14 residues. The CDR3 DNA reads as TGTGCCAGCACCTTCGGAGGGTTCCCCGGGGAGCTGTTTTTT. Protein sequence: CASTFGGFPGELFF.

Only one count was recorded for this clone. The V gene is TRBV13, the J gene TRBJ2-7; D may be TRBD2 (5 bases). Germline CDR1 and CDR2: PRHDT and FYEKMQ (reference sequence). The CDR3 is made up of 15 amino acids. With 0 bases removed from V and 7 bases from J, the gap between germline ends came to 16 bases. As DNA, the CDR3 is TGTGCCAGCAGCTTAGGGTCCCTAGCCTCGGGAGAGCAGTACTTC. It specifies CASSLGSLASGEQYF. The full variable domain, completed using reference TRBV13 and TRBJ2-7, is AAGVIQSPRHLIKEKRETATLKCYPIPRHDTVYWYQQGPGQDPQFLISFYEKMQSDKGSIPDRFSAQQFSDYHSELNMSSLELGDSALYFCASSLGSLASGEQYFGPGTRLTVT.

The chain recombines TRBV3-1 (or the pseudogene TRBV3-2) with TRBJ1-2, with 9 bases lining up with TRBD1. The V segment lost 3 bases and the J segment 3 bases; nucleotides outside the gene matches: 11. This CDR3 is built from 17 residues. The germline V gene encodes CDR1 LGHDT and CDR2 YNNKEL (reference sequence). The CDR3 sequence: CASSHRDRDKTYYGYTF. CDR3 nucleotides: TGTGCCAGCAGCCACCGGGACAGGGATAAAACCTACTATGGCTACACCTTC.

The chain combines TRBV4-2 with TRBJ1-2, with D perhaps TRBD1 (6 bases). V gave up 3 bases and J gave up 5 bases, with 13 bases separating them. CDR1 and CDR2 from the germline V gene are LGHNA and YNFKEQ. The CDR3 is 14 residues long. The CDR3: CASSQRQAGYGYTF. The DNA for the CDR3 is TGTGCCAGCAGCCAGCGACAGGCTGGATATGGCTACACCTTC.

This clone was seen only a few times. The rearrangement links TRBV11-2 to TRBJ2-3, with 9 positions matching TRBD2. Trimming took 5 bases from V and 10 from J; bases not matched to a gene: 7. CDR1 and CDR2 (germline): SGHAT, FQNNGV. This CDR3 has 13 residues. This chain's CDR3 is CASSISAGGSQYF. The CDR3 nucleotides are TGTGCCAGCAGCATCTCAGCGGGAGGATCGCAGTATTTT.

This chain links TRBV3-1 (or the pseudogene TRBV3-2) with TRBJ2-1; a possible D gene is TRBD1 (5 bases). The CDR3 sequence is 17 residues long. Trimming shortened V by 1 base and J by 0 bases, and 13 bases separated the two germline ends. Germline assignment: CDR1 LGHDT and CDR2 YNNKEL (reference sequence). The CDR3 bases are TGTGCCAGCAGCCAAGGGGTAGGAGACAGCTCCTACAATGAGCAGTTCTTC. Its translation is CASSQGVGDSSYNEQFF.

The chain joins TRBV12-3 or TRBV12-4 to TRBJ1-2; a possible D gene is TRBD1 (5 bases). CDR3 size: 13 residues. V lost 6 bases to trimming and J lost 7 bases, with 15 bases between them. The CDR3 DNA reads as TGTGCCAGCAGCCTGGGGGGTACAGTTGGCTACACCTTC. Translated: CASSLGGTVGYTF.

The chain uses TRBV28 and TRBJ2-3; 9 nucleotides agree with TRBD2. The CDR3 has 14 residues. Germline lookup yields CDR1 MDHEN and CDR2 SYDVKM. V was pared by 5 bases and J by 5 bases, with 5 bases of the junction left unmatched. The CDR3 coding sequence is TGTGCCAGCAGTGTAGCGGGAGCCGGAGATACGCAGTATTTT. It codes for CASSVAGAGDTQYF.

CDR3 DNA sequence: TGCGCCAGCAGCATTCGGGCGGGAGAGGGCAATGAGCAGTTCTTC. Amino acid sequence: CASSIRAGEGNEQFF. The rearrangement uses TRBV5-1 and TRBJ2-1, with 7 positions matching TRBD2. Germline V gene data show CDR1 as SGHRS and CDR2 as YFSETQ. The ends lost 4 bases at V and 6 bases at J; junction bases unmatched: 10. The length of the CDR3 is 15 residues.

The CDR3: CASSSQGVGTEAFF. The CDR3 coding sequence is TGTGCCAGCAGCTCACAGGGGGTAGGGACTGAAGCTTTCTTT. The genes are TRBV7-3 and TRBJ1-1, with 8 bases aligning to TRBD1. The V segment lost 4 bases and the J segment 5 bases; nucleotides outside the gene matches: 6. The germline V gene encodes CDR1 SGHTA and CDR2 FQGTGA. This CDR3 has 14 residues. Full variable domain (remainder filled in from reference TRBV7-3 and TRBJ1-1): GAGVSQTPSNKVTEKGKYVELRCDPISGHTALYWYRQSLGQGPEFLIYFQGTGAADDSGLPNDRFFAVRPEGSVSTLKIQRTERGDSAVYLCASSSQGVGTEAFFGQGTRLTVV.

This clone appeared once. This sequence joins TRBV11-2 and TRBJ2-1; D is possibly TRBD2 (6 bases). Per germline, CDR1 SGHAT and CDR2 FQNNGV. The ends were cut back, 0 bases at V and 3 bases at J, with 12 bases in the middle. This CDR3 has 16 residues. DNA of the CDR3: TGTGCCAGCAGCTTAGATGAGCGGGCGAGCTACAATGAGCAGTTCTTC. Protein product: CASSLDERASYNEQFF.

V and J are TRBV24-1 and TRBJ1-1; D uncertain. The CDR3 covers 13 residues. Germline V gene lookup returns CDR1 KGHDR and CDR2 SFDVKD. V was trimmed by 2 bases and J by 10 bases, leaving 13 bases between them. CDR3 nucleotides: TGTGCCACCAGTGATTCGGGGTCGGCCGTAGCTTTCTTT. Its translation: CATSDSGSAVAFF.

CDR3 in DNA: TGTGCCAGTCGCCCCAGGGTTTTTAACTATGGCTACACCTTC. Encoded protein: CASRPRVFNYGYTF. V usage is TRBV19 and J usage is TRBJ1-2, with D possibly being TRBD1 (5 bases). Germline lookup yields CDR1 LNHDA and CDR2 SQIVND (reference sequence). Trimming left V 8 bases short and J 1 base short, with 14 bases between. The CDR3 loop spans 14 amino acids.

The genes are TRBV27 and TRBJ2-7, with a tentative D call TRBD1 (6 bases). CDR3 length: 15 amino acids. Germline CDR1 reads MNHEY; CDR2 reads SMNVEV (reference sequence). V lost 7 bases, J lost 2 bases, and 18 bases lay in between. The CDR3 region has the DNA TGTGCCAGCAACCCGGGTGGGTCAGGGGCCTACGAGCAGTACTTC. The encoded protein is CASNPGGSGAYEQYF.

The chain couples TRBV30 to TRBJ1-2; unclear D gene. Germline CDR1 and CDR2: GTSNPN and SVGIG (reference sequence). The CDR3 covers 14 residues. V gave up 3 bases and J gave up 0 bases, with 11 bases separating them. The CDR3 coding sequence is TGTGCCTGGAGAGGACGCGGGGCTAACTATGGCTACACCTTC. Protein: CAWRGRGANYGYTF.

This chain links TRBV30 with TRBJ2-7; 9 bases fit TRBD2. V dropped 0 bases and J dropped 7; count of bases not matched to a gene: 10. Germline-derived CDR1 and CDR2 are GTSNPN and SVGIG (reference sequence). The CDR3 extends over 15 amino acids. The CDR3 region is CAWSVYSGSRGEQYF. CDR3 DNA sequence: TGTGCCTGGAGTGTATATAGCGGGAGCCGGGGGGAGCAGTACTTC.

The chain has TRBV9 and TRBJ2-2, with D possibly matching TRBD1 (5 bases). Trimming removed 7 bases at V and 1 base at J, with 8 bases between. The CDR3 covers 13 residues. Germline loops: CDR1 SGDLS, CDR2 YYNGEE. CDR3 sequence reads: CASCTGNTGELFF. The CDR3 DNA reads TGTGCCAGCTGTACAGGGAACACCGGGGAGCTGTTTTTT.

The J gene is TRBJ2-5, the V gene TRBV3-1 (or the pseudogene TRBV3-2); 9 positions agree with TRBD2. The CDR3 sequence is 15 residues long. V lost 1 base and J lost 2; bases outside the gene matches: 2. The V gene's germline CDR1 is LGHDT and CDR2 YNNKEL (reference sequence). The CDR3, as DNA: TGTGCCAGCAGCCAAGGCCTAGCGGGGCAAGAGACCCAGTACTTC. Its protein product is CASSQGLAGQETQYF.

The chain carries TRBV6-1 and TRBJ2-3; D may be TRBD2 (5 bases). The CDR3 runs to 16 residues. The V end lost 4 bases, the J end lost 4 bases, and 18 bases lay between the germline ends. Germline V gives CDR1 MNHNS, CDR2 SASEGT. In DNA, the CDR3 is TGTGCCAGCAGTGGAGGAGAGAGGGCGGGCGCAGATACGCAGTATTTT. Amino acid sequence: CASSGGERAGADTQYF.

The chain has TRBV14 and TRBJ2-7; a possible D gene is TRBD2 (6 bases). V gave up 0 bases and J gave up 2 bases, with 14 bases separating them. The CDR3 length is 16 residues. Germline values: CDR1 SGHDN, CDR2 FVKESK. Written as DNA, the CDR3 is TGTGCCAGCAGCCAAGAGCGGGGCAGGGTCACCTACGAGCAGTACTTC. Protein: CASSQERGRVTYEQYF.

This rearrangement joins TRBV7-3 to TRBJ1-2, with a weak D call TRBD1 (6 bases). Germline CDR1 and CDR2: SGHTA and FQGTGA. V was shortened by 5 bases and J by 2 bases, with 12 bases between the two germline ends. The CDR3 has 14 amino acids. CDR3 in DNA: TGTGCCAGCAGCCCAGGGGTGGGGAACTATGGCTACACCTTC. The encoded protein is CASSPGVGNYGYTF.